These 18 T cell receptor beta chains came from one sample sequenced in a study of T cell responses to AZD1222 COVID-19 vaccine. Clones were sequenced by immunoSEQ multiplex PCR, and TCRdb holds only the in-frame ones, with some missing. The data show around 100,000 clones, around 89% seen once. Sequenced material: peripheral blood, taken on day 0 of AZD1222 vaccination. Every receptor here comes from an adult in good health.

V gene TRBV7-9 combines with J gene TRBJ1-1; D is undetermined. V was trimmed by 5 bases and J by 8 bases, leaving 6 bases between them. This CDR3 has 10 residues. Germline lookup yields CDR1 SEHNR and CDR2 FQNEAQ (reference sequence). The CDR3 loop is CASSRTEAFF. The CDR3 DNA sequence: TGTGCCAGCAGCCGGACCGAAGCTTTCTTT.

This chain uses TRBV23-1 with TRBJ2-7, with 9 nucleotides matching TRBD1. TRBV23-1 is assigned to the ORF class and has an uncertain function. J lost 3 bases, V lost 7 bases, and 10 bases had no gene match. This CDR3 is built from 15 residues. In DNA, the CDR3 is TGCGCCAGCACCTCATCGGGGACAGGGATCTACGAGCAGTACTTC. Translating gives CASTSSGTGIYEQYF.

V gene TRBV7-3 combines with J gene TRBJ2-1, with 9 bases aligning to TRBD1. From germline, CDR1 is SGHTA and CDR2 FQGTGA. The CDR3 has 15 residues. V shed 6 bases and J 6 bases; nucleotides not matched to a gene: 9. The CDR3 loop is CASRPTGTGSNEQFF. DNA of the CDR3: TGTGCCAGCAGACCGACCGGGACAGGGAGCAATGAGCAGTTCTTC.

This sequence joins TRBV11-2 and TRBJ1-3; TRBD1 aligns across 7 bases. The V and J ends lost 4 bases and 2 bases, in that order; junction bases with no gene match: 8. Germline V gene data show CDR1 as SGHAT and CDR2 as FQNNGV. This CDR3 comprises 16 residues. This CDR3 is CASSYTTGSTGNTIYF. CDR3 nucleotides: TGTGCCAGCAGCTATACGACAGGGAGCACTGGAAACACCATATATTTT.

This sequence joins TRBV5-1 and TRBJ2-1; TRBD2 aligns across 7 bases. The CDR3 is 15 amino acids. J lost 7 bases, V lost 0 bases, and 7 bases had no gene match. The germline gives CDR1 SGHRS, CDR2 YFSETQ. Here the CDR3 reads CASSLVSGVLNEQFF. CDR3 in DNA: TGCGCCAGCAGCTTGGTCAGCGGGGTTTTGAATGAGCAGTTCTTC.

V and J are TRBV7-2 and TRBJ1-5; D might be TRBD1 (5 bases). The ends were cut back, 1 base at V and 4 bases at J, with 14 bases in the middle. This CDR3 is 16 amino acids long. In germline, CDR1 is SGHTA, CDR2 FQGNSA. This CDR3 is CASSLGTHRINQPQHF. CDR3 nucleotide sequence: TGTGCCAGCAGCTTAGGGACCCACAGGATAAATCAGCCCCAGCATTTT.

V gene TRBV3-1 (or the pseudogene TRBV3-2) combines with J gene TRBJ1-2; D unclear. Trimming stripped 1 base from V and 5 bases from J, with 11 bases between. Germline assignment: CDR1 LGHDT and CDR2 YNNKEL (reference sequence). The CDR3 extends over 14 amino acids. CDR3 DNA sequence: TGTGCCAGCAGCCAAGGGAGAGATTTATATGGCTACACCTTC. Translating it yields CASSQGRDLYGYTF.

This sequence joins TRBV5-8 and TRBJ1-2; D remains unclear. The length of the CDR3 is 13 residues. Germline-derived CDR1 and CDR2 are SGHTS and YDEGEE. V lost 3 bases to trimming and J lost 3 bases, with 9 bases between them. The CDR3 DNA reads as TGTGCCAGCAGCTCAAGGCGCGACTATGGCTACACCTTC. It yields the protein CASSSRRDYGYTF.

CDR3: CASSTHRRLLGNQPQHF. CDR3 in DNA: TGTGCCAGCAGCACACACCGACGGCTTTTGGGCAATCAGCCCCAGCATTTT. This chain links TRBV5-5 with TRBJ1-5, with unresolved D. The CDR3 has 17 residues. Trimming pared 4 bases from V and 2 bases from J, leaving 19 bases between. Per the germline V gene, CDR1 is SGHKS and CDR2 is YYEKEE (reference sequence).

The chain recombines TRBV3-1 (or the pseudogene TRBV3-2) with TRBJ2-4; tentative D call: TRBD2 (5 bases). Germline V lookup: CDR1 LGHDT, CDR2 YNNKEL (reference sequence). This CDR3 has 14 amino acids. Trimming removed 0 bases at V and 8 bases at J, with 11 bases between. The CDR3 coding sequence is TGTGCCAGCAGCCAAGAGTCGGACGGGGACATTCAGTACTTC. Protein product: CASSQESDGDIQYF.

The J gene is TRBJ2-1, the V gene TRBV2; D may be TRBD1 or TRBD2 (5 bases each). Germline CDR1 is SNHLY and CDR2 is FYNNEI. V was pared by 10 bases and J by 11 bases, with 24 bases between. The CDR3 is 14 residues long. The CDR3 DNA reads as TGTGCCACCCTTCCAGCCCGGGACCCTAGGCAGCAGTTCTTC. Protein product: CATLPARDPRQQFF.

In this sample, this clone turned up a few times. The chain combines TRBV7-2 with TRBJ1-1, with D possibly being TRBD1 (5 bases). The germline CDR1 and CDR2 sequences are SGHTA and FQGNSA. Trimming left V 6 bases short and J 6 bases short, with 14 bases between. The CDR3 runs to 13 residues. The CDR3 region has the DNA TGTGCCAGCAGGGGGGGAGGGTTTTCTGAAGCTTTCTTT. Translation gives CASRGGGFSEAFF.

The V gene is TRBV19, the J gene TRBJ1-6; possible D gene TRBD1, 6 bases. The CDR3 is 15 amino acids. Between the trimmed V and J ends, which lost 6 bases and 7 bases, there was a span of 16 bases. Germline loops: CDR1 LNHDA, CDR2 SQIVND (reference sequence). The CDR3 coding sequence is TGTGCCAGTAGCATCACGGGGGCACGGAATTCACCCCTCCACTTT. It is translated as CASSITGARNSPLHF.

V is TRBV18 and J is TRBJ2-5; possibly TRBD1 for D (6 bases). Germline V CDR1 and CDR2: KGHSH, LQKENI. V shed 3 bases and J shed 2 bases, with 10 bases lying between them. The length of the CDR3 is 14 residues. CDR3 amino acids: CASSPDRSQETQYF. The DNA of the CDR3 is TGTGCCAGCTCACCCGACAGGAGTCAAGAGACCCAGTACTTC.

The chain recombines TRBV2 with TRBJ2-5; D is uncertain. Trimming pared 4 bases from V and 7 bases from J, leaving 16 bases between. CDR3 length equals 14 residues. Germline V gene sequence: CDR1 SNHLY, CDR2 FYNNEI. This CDR3 reads CASSGTSKDGTQYF. Written as DNA, the CDR3 is TGTGCCAGCAGTGGGACGAGTAAGGACGGGACCCAGTACTTC.

V is TRBV4-2 and J is TRBJ1-4; D is ambiguous. Germline CDR1 LGHNA, CDR2 YNFKEQ. This CDR3 comprises 15 residues. The V and J ends lost 2 bases and 8 bases respectively, with 15 bases between them. The CDR3 nucleotides read TGTGCCAGCAGCCAATTCGGCAGCGGGTCCGAAAAACTGTTTTTT. Its protein product is CASSQFGSGSEKLFF.

J is TRBJ1-5 and V is TRBV3-1 (or the pseudogene TRBV3-2); D not certain. CDR3 length: 12 amino acids. The V end lost 3 bases, the J end lost 5 bases, and 5 bases lay between the germline ends. The V gene's germline CDR1 is LGHDT and CDR2 YNNKEL (reference sequence). CDR3 nucleotides: TGTGCCAGCAGCCAGGAGCATCAGCCCCAGCATTTT. This sequence encodes CASSQEHQPQHF.

The chain combines TRBV18 with TRBJ1-5; D call uncertain. The germline CDR1 and CDR2 sequences are KGHSH and LQKENI. The CDR3 loop spans 13 amino acids. Deletions cut 2 bases from V and 0 bases from J, with 2 bases between. The CDR3, as DNA: TGTGCCAGCTCACCAGATAGCAATCAGCCCCAGCATTTT. Amino acids: CASSPDSNQPQHF. The variable domain in full, with the rest retrieved from reference TRBV18 and TRBJ1-5, is NAGVMQNPRHLVRRRGQEARLRCSPMKGHSHVYWYRQLPEEGLKFMVYLQKENIIDESGMPKERFSAEFPKEGPSILRIQQVVRGDSAAYFCASSPDSNQPQHFGDGTRLSIL.